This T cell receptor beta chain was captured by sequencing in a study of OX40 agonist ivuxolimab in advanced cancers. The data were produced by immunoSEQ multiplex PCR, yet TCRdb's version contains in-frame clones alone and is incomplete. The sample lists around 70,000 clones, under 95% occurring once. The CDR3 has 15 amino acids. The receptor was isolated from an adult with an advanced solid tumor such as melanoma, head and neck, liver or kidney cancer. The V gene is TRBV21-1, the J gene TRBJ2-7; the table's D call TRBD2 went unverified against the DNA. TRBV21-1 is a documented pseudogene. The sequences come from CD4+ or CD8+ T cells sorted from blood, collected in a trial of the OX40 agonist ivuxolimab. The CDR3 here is CASDGLAGGSEEQYF. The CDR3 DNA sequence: TGTGCCAGCGACGGACTAGCGGGAGGTAGCGAGGAGCAGTACTTC.